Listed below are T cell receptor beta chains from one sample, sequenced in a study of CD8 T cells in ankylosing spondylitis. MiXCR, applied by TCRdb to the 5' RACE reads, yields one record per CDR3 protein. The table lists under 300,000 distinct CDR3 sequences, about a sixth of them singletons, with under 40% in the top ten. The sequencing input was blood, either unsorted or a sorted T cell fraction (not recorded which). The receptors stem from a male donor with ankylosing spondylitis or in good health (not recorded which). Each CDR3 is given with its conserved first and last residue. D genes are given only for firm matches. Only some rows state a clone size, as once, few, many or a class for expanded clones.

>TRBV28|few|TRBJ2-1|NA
CASSLSVGGGYEQFF
TGTGCCAGCAGTTTATCGGTGGGAGGGGGGTACGAGCAGTTCTTC
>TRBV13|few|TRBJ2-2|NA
CASSSGSTRELFF
TGTGCCAGTAGTAGCGGAAGCACTCGGGAGCTGTTTTTT
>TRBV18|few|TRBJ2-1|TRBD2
CASSPLEPSGREQFF
TGTGCCAGCTCTCCTCTGGAGCCTAGCGGGAGGGAGCAGTTCTTC
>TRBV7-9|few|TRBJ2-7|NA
CASSGDNYEQYF
TGTGCCAGCAGCGGAGATAACTACGAGCAGTACTTC
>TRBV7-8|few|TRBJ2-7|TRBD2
CASTQEASGISYEQYF
TGTGCCAGCACCCAAGAGGCTAGCGGGATCTCCTACGAGCAGTACTTC
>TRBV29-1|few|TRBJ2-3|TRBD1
CSVETGFGTQYF
TGCAGCGTGGAGACAGGGTTCGGTACGCAGTATTTT
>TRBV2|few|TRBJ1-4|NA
CASSEAEGIEKLFF
TGTGCCAGCAGTGAAGCGGAGGGAATTGAAAAACTGTTTTTT
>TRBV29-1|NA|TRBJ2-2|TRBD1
CSGGQGSTGELFF
TGCAGCGGGGGACAGGGGAGCACCGGGGAGCTGTTTTTT
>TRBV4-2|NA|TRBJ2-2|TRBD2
CASSQPSSGDHTGELFF
TGTGCCAGCAGCCAACCCTCTAGCGGAGACCACACCGGGGAGCTGTTTTTT
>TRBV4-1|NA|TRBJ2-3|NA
CASRYSGTDTQYF
TGCGCCAGCAGGTACTCAGGGACGGATACGCAGTATTTT
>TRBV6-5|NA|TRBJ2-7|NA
CASSYLLLLGVEAYEQYF
TGTGCCAGCAGTTACTTACTTCTGCTTGGGGTCGAAGCCTACGAGCAGTACTTC
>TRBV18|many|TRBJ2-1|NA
CASSQGIIYNEQFF
TGTGCCAGCTCACAGGGGATAATCTACAATGAGCAGTTCTTC
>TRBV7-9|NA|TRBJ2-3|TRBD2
CALGEGLAGTDTQYF
TGTGCCTTGGGGGAAGGACTAGCGGGCACAGATACGCAGTATTTT
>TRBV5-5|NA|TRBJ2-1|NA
CASSSWPTGNEQFF
TGTGCCAGCAGCTCTTGGCCCACCGGCAATGAGCAGTTCTTC
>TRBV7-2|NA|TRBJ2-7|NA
CASSLEVGPTGEQYF
TGTGCCAGCAGCTTAGAGGTGGGGCCCACGGGGGAGCAGTACTTC
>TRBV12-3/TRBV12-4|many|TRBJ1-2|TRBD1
CASSLSGQGYGYTF
TGTGCCAGCAGTTTATCGGGACAGGGCTATGGCTACACCTTC
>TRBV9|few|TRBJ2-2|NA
CASSAKSGELFF
TGTGCCAGCAGCGCGAAATCCGGGGAGCTGTTTTTT
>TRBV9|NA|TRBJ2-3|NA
CASSTDTDTQYF
TGTGCCAGCAGTACGGACACAGATACGCAGTATTTT
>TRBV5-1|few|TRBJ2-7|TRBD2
CASSLKLAGPYEQYF
TGCGCCAGCAGCTTGAAACTAGCGGGACCCTACGAGCAGTACTTC
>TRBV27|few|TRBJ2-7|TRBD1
CASSGWGQSYEQYF
TGTGCCAGCAGTGGATGGGGACAGTCCTACGAGCAGTACTTC
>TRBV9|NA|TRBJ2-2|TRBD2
CASSVDGGEWNTGELFF
TGTGCCAGCAGCGTAGACGGGGGGGAATGGAACACCGGGGAGCTGTTTTTT
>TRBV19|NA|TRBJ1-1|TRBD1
CASSETGINTEAFF
TGTGCCAGTAGTGAGACAGGGATTAACACTGAAGCTTTCTTT
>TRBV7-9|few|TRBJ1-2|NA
CASSYGDQTYYGYTF
TGTGCCAGCAGCTACGGAGACCAGACCTACTATGGCTACACCTTC
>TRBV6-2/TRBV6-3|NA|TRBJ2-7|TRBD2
CASSNVAGGSSYEQYF
TGTGCCAGCTCTAATGTCGCGGGAGGGAGCTCCTACGAGCAGTACTTC
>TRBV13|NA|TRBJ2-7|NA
CASSHHSETYEQYF
TGTGCCAGCAGCCACCACAGCGAAACCTACGAGCAGTACTTC
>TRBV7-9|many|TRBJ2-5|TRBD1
CASSDPWDRAQETQYF
TGTGCCAGCAGCGACCCCTGGGACAGAGCCCAAGAGACCCAGTACTTC
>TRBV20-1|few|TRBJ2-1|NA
CSARDEFRGIVLNEQFF
TGCAGTGCTAGAGATGAGTTCCGGGGTATCGTTCTCAATGAGCAGTTCTTC